This TCR beta chain came from a study of shared clonotypes between healthy human individuals. Terminally differentiated effector memory CD45RA+ cells were excluded from the naive CD8 cells, which were CD45RO-negative and positively selected for CCR7. As regards this clone: The antigen is not known.

The CDR3 consists of 14 residues. Germline-derived CDR1 and CDR2 are LNHDA and SQIVND (reference sequence). Trimming cost V 5 bases and J 7 bases; bases outside gene matches: 8. General study results and limits: Donors were few, which limited the genetic and exposure-history diversity represented. With four donors compared, about 5% of naive CD4 clonotypes were shared.

Generated by immunoSEQ multiplex PCR, the TCRdb table keeps only in-frame clones and is missing some. The sample lists under 2,000,000 clones, approximately 95% occurring once. Sequencing was carried out using naive CD8+ T cells sorted from blood. This chain links TRBV19 with TRBJ2-1, with 7 bases fitting TRBD2. This receptor was obtained from a man between 18 and 35 years old in good health. The CDR3 region is CASSLGGPYNEQFF. DNA of the CDR3: TGTGCCAGTAGTTTGGGAGGGCCTTATAATGAGCAGTTCTTC.